The 29 T cell receptor beta chains reported below all come from one sample, sequenced in a study of blood T cell repertoires in COVID-19. Only in-frame clones appear in the TCRdb table, and some are missing; sequencing was by immunoSEQ multiplex PCR. The sample lists 160,000 or so clones, 89% seen once, with 2.5% to 3% in the top ten. The sequenced material came from peripheral blood. These receptors were taken from a man in his 60s with acute or convalescent COVID-19.

This chain connects TRBV6-2 or TRBV6-3 to TRBJ1-5; 8 nucleotides match TRBD1. The CDR3 extends over 14 amino acids. Germline assignment: CDR1 MNHEY and CDR2 SVGEGT. J was trimmed by 9 bases and V by 6 bases; bases with no gene match: 10. The CDR3 region is CASSHGTGVPPQHF. Written as DNA, the CDR3 is TGTGCCAGCAGCCATGGGACAGGCGTTCCGCCCCAGCATTTT.

The chain couples TRBV3-1 (or the pseudogene TRBV3-2) to TRBJ2-2; TRBD2 matches 8 bases. The CDR3 has 16 residues. V lost 1 base to trimming and J lost 0 bases; unmatched junction nucleotides: 1. CDR1 is LGHDT, CDR2 YNNKEL, per germline (reference sequence). DNA for the CDR3: TGTGCCAGCAGCCAAGGCGGGGGGTCGAACACCGGGGAGCTGTTTTTT. Translating it yields CASSQGGGSNTGELFF.

This clone was found once. CDR3 sequence reads: CASSWEDRGGQFF. The CDR3 coding sequence is TGTGCCAGCAGTTGGGAGGACAGGGGTGGGCAGTTCTTC. V usage is TRBV6-5 and J usage is TRBJ2-1; TRBD1 matches 9 bases. The CDR3 is made up of 13 amino acids. V was clipped by 4 bases and J by 12 bases; unmatched bases: 7. Germline loops: CDR1 MNHEY, CDR2 SVGAGI.

The rearrangement links TRBV7-2 to TRBJ1-2, with D possibly being TRBD1 (6 bases). V lost 0 bases and J lost 0, with 14 bases in between. Germline V gene data show CDR1 as SGHTA and CDR2 as FQGNSA. CDR3 length: 17 residues. The CDR3: CASSLAGGGGSNYGYTF. The CDR3 nucleotides are TGTGCCAGCAGCTTAGCAGGGGGTGGGGGCTCTAACTATGGCTACACCTTC.

This chain uses TRBV24-1 with TRBJ1-2, with no clear D. With 5 bases removed from V and 8 bases from J, the gap between germline ends came to 14 bases. The CDR3 covers 13 residues. CDR1 KGHDR and CDR2 SFDVKD come from the germline V gene. In nucleotides, the CDR3 is TGTGCCACCAGTGGAGACGGAGGGATAGGCTACACCTTC. Its translation: CATSGDGGIGYTF.

Notes on this clone: The CDR3 does not close with the conserved phenylalanine or tryptophan, likely indicating a read error. The DNA is left out, because the CDR3 cannot be placed on it with certainty; the CDR3 is given as TCRdb lists it. V and J are TRBV18 and TRBJ2-7; no check of the table's D call, TRBD1, against the DNA was made. Germline assignment: CDR1 KGHSH and CDR2 LQKENI. A total of 14 residues make up the CDR3, ends included. The CDR3 sequence: CASSPQPFGQGDVC.

The V and J genes are TRBV4-2 and TRBJ2-6, with 7 bases aligning to TRBD1. Losses at the gene ends were 4 bases for V and 0 bases for J; bases not matched to a gene: 12. Germline values: CDR1 LGHNA, CDR2 YNFKEQ. This CDR3 comprises 19 residues. The CDR3 nucleotides are TGTGCCAGCAGCCGGATAAGGGGGACAGCCTACTCTGGGGCCAACGTCCTGACTTTC. Translated, it gives CASSRIRGTAYSGANVLTF.

This rearrangement joins TRBV12-3 or TRBV12-4 to TRBJ1-2, with 8 positions matching TRBD1. With 4 bases clipped from V and 7 bases from J, the junction kept 5 bases outside the gene matches. This CDR3 region has 13 residues. The CDR3 DNA sequence: TGTGCCAGCAGTTACCAGGGGGCAGGTGGCTACACCTTC. Its protein is CASSYQGAGGYTF.

The rearrangement joins TRBV6-5 to TRBJ2-7; 10 positions agree with TRBD1. The CDR3 has 15 residues. Unmatched junction bases numbered 5, after V lost 6 bases and J lost 0 bases. Germline V CDR1 and CDR2: MNHEY, SVGAGI. The DNA of the CDR3 is TGTGCCAGCAGACCGGGACAGGGGTCCTCCTACGAGCAGTACTTC. Translated: CASRPGQGSSYEQYF.

The chain links TRBV4-1 to TRBJ2-5; D uncertain. The CDR3 has 15 residues. From germline, CDR1 is MGHRA and CDR2 YSYEKL. Between the trimmed V and J ends, which lost 4 bases and 1 base, there was a span of 13 bases. The CDR3 bases are TGCGCCAGCAGCCGCAACGTGGGCCTCCAAGAGACCCAGTACTTC. Its protein is CASSRNVGLQETQYF.

The V call is TRBV27, the J call TRBJ1-1, with 7 positions matching TRBD1. Germline assignment: CDR1 MNHEY and CDR2 SMNVEV (reference sequence). This CDR3 contains 17 residues. The J segment lost 5 bases and the V segment lost 4 bases, leaving 16 bases of the junction unmatched. The CDR3 DNA reads TGTGCCAGCAGTTCACGACAGGGTGAGGAGGGGGATACTGAAGCTTTCTTT. It codes for CASSSRQGEEGDTEAFF.

V usage is TRBV24-1 and J usage is TRBJ2-1; 7 positions agree with TRBD2. The CDR3 covers 16 residues. Germline CDR1 is KGHDR and CDR2 is SFDVKD. V lost 3 bases, J lost 7 bases, and 11 bases stayed unmatched. The CDR3 protein is CATSDPVGAGGNEQFF. CDR3 nucleotide sequence: TGTGCCACCAGTGATCCCGTCGGTGCCGGGGGGAATGAGCAGTTCTTC.

The rearrangement joins TRBV11-3 to TRBJ2-2, with D tentatively TRBD1 (6 bases). The V gene lost 6 bases and the J gene lost 2 bases, with 10 bases spanning the gap. CDR1 and CDR2 (germline): SGHNT, YENEEA. The CDR3 is 14 residues long. In nucleotides, the CDR3 is TGTGCCAGCAGTGGACAGAGTAACACCGGGGAGCTGTTTTTT. Amino acid sequence: CASSGQSNTGELFF.

This chain uses TRBV7-2 with TRBJ2-3; perhaps TRBD2 as D (6 bases). Trimming left V 5 bases short and J 0 bases short, with 15 bases between. Germline V gives CDR1 SGHTA, CDR2 FQGNSA. This CDR3 is built from 16 residues. In DNA form, the CDR3 reads TGTGCCAGCAGCCCGTGGCTAGCGCGGAGCACAGATACGCAGTATTTT. Protein: CASSPWLARSTDTQYF.

This clone was seen more than once but under ten times. The J gene is TRBJ2-7, the V gene TRBV4-2; D perhaps matches TRBD1 (6 bases). Trimming removed 4 bases from V and 6 bases from J, with 16 bases in between. The CDR3 covers 14 residues. From germline, CDR1 is LGHNA and CDR2 YNFKEQ. For the CDR3, the DNA is TGTGCCAGCAGCCGGACGACAACAGGGCCCGAGCAGTACTTC. Translation gives CASSRTTTGPEQYF.

V gene TRBV4-1 combines with J gene TRBJ2-5, with D maybe TRBD1 (6 bases). V lost 0 bases to trimming and J lost 3 bases, with 14 bases between them. The CDR3 runs to 16 residues. The germline CDR1 and CDR2 sequences are MGHRA and YSYEKL. For the CDR3, the DNA is TGCGCCAGCAGCCAAGATTTGGTGGGGGCTAAAGAGACCCAGTACTTC. This sequence encodes CASSQDLVGAKETQYF.

The V and J genes are TRBV11-2 and TRBJ1-6; 9 bases agree with TRBD1. Germline lookup yields CDR1 SGHAT and CDR2 FQNNGV. The CDR3 loop spans 15 amino acids. Germline trimming cut 6 bases from V and 6 bases from J; bases unmatched to any gene: 6. The CDR3 region has the DNA TGTGCCAGCAGGACGACACAGGGGGCTAATTCACCCCTCCACTTT. It codes for CASRTTQGANSPLHF.

This clone was detected ten times or more. This chain connects TRBV30 to TRBJ1-2; D remains ambiguous. The germline V and J ends were trimmed by 4 bases and 3 bases, with 15 bases remaining between them. This CDR3 contains 14 residues. Germline CDR1 GTSNPN, CDR2 SVGIG (reference sequence). The CDR3 loop reads CAWKIGAADYGYTF. The CDR3 bases are TGTGCCTGGAAGATCGGTGCGGCAGACTATGGCTACACCTTC.

V usage is TRBV28 and J usage is TRBJ2-7; 8 positions match TRBD2. The junction had 6 bases not matched to a gene; V was cut back by 8 bases and J by 6 bases. Germline CDR1 MDHEN, CDR2 SYDVKM. The CDR3 covers 12 residues. The CDR3 nucleotides are TGTGCCAGCCGGGGGGGCCCTGGCGAGCAGTACTTC. Translation: CASRGGPGEQYF.

The chain links TRBV5-1 to TRBJ2-3, with 9 bases fitting TRBD1. V lost 3 bases and J lost 2; bases outside the gene matches: 4. This CDR3 has 15 residues. CDR1 is SGHRS and CDR2 is YFSETQ in the germline V gene. This CDR3 reads CASSSGQGYTDTQYF. The CDR3 DNA sequence: TGCGCCAGCAGCTCTGGACAGGGGTACACAGATACGCAGTATTTT.

The chain joins TRBV6-5 to TRBJ1-1; D is unclear. The CDR3 length is 13 residues. CDR1 and CDR2 from the germline V gene are MNHEY and SVGAGI. Trimming shortened V by 5 bases and J by 1 base, and 8 bases separated the two germline ends. The CDR3 coding sequence is TGTGCCAGCAGTCTGAGGAGGAACACTGAAGCTTTCTTT. Translated, it gives CASSLRRNTEAFF.

The count of this clone is one. The chain couples TRBV6-2 or TRBV6-3 to TRBJ2-5; D gene uncertain. The germline CDR1 and CDR2 sequences are MNHEY and SVGEGT. Trimming took 0 bases from V and 7 from J, leaving 18 bases between them. The CDR3 is made up of 16 amino acids. The CDR3 DNA reads TGTGCCAGCAGTTACTCGATGCCATTAAGCCCCGGGACCCAGTACTTC. It translates to CASSYSMPLSPGTQYF.

The chain is built from TRBV2 and TRBJ2-2; a weak D match, TRBD2 (7 bases). The CDR3 sequence is 15 residues long. V lost 9 bases, J lost 0 bases, and 14 bases lay in between. The germline gives CDR1 SNHLY, CDR2 FYNNEI. CDR3 DNA: TGTGCCAGGGGGGGGGCACAGCCGAACACCGGGGAGCTGTTTTTT. Amino acid sequence: CARGGAQPNTGELFF.

The chain is built from TRBV6-5 and TRBJ2-2, with D uncertain. CDR1 is MNHEY and CDR2 is SVGAGI in the germline V gene. V was clipped by 2 bases and J by 9 bases, with 13 bases between them. This CDR3 spans 14 amino acids. CDR3: CASSYNMSNRELFF. DNA of the CDR3: TGTGCCAGCAGTTACAATATGAGTAACCGGGAGCTGTTTTTT.

The chain carries TRBV21-1 and TRBJ2-3; TRBD1, the D gene given by the table, was not confirmed from the DNA. TRBV21-1 is described as a pseudogene. The CDR3 loop spans 20 amino acids. CDR3 in DNA: TGTGCCAGCAGCCCAATCAGACCCCCATCCCCGGGACAGAGCACAGATACGCAGTATTTT. Its protein product is CASSPIRPPSPGQSTDTQYF.

DNA for the CDR3: TGCGCCAGCAGCGTTGACAGGGGGTCTCAGCCCCAGCATTTT. Translation: CASSVDRGSQPQHF. This chain links TRBV5-1 with TRBJ1-5, with TRBD1 matching over 9 bases. V shed 4 bases and J 6 bases; nucleotides not matched to a gene: 5. CDR1 and CDR2 (germline): SGHRS, YFSETQ. This CDR3 comprises 14 residues.

This chain links TRBV3-1 (or the pseudogene TRBV3-2) with TRBJ1-6, with a weak D call TRBD1 (5 bases). From germline, CDR1 is LGHDT and CDR2 YNNKEL (reference sequence). The CDR3 loop spans 15 amino acids. The V and J ends lost 1 base and 4 bases respectively, with 8 bases between them. This CDR3 is CASSQGGSYNSPLHF. The CDR3 DNA reads TGTGCCAGCAGCCAAGGGGGCAGTTATAATTCACCCCTCCACTTT.

The chain couples TRBV7-2 to TRBJ2-1; D perhaps matches TRBD2 (5 bases). This CDR3 spans 14 amino acids. Germline CDR1 and CDR2: SGHTA and FQGNSA. With 4 bases removed from V and 7 bases from J, the gap between germline ends came to 14 bases. The DNA of the CDR3 is TGTGCCAGCAGCTCTAGCCTTAGATCAAATGAGCAGTTCTTC. The encoded protein is CASSSSLRSNEQFF.

The chain couples TRBV2 to TRBJ2-3, with 9 nucleotides matching TRBD1. The CDR3 extends over 14 amino acids. V was pared by 6 bases and J by 1 base, with 2 bases of the junction left unmatched. The germline gives CDR1 SNHLY, CDR2 FYNNEI. The DNA for the CDR3 is TGTGCCAGCAGGGGGACAGGGCGCACAGATACGCAGTATTTT. It yields the protein CASRGTGRTDTQYF.